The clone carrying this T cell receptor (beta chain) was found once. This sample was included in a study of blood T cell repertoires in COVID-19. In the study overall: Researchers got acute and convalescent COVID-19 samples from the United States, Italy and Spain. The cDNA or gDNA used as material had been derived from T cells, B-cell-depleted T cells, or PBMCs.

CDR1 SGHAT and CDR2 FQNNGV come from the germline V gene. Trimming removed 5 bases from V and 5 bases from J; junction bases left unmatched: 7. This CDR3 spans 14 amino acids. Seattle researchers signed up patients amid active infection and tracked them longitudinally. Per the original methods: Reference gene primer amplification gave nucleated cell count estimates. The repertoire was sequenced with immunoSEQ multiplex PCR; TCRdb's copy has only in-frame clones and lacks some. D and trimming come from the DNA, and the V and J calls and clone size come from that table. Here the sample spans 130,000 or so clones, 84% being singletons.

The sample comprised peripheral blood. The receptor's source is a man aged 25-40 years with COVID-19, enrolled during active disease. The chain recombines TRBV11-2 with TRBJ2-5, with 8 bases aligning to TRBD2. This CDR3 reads CASSPAGRGETQYF. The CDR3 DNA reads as TGTGCCAGCAGCCCCGCCGGGAGGGGGGAGACCCAGTACTTC.